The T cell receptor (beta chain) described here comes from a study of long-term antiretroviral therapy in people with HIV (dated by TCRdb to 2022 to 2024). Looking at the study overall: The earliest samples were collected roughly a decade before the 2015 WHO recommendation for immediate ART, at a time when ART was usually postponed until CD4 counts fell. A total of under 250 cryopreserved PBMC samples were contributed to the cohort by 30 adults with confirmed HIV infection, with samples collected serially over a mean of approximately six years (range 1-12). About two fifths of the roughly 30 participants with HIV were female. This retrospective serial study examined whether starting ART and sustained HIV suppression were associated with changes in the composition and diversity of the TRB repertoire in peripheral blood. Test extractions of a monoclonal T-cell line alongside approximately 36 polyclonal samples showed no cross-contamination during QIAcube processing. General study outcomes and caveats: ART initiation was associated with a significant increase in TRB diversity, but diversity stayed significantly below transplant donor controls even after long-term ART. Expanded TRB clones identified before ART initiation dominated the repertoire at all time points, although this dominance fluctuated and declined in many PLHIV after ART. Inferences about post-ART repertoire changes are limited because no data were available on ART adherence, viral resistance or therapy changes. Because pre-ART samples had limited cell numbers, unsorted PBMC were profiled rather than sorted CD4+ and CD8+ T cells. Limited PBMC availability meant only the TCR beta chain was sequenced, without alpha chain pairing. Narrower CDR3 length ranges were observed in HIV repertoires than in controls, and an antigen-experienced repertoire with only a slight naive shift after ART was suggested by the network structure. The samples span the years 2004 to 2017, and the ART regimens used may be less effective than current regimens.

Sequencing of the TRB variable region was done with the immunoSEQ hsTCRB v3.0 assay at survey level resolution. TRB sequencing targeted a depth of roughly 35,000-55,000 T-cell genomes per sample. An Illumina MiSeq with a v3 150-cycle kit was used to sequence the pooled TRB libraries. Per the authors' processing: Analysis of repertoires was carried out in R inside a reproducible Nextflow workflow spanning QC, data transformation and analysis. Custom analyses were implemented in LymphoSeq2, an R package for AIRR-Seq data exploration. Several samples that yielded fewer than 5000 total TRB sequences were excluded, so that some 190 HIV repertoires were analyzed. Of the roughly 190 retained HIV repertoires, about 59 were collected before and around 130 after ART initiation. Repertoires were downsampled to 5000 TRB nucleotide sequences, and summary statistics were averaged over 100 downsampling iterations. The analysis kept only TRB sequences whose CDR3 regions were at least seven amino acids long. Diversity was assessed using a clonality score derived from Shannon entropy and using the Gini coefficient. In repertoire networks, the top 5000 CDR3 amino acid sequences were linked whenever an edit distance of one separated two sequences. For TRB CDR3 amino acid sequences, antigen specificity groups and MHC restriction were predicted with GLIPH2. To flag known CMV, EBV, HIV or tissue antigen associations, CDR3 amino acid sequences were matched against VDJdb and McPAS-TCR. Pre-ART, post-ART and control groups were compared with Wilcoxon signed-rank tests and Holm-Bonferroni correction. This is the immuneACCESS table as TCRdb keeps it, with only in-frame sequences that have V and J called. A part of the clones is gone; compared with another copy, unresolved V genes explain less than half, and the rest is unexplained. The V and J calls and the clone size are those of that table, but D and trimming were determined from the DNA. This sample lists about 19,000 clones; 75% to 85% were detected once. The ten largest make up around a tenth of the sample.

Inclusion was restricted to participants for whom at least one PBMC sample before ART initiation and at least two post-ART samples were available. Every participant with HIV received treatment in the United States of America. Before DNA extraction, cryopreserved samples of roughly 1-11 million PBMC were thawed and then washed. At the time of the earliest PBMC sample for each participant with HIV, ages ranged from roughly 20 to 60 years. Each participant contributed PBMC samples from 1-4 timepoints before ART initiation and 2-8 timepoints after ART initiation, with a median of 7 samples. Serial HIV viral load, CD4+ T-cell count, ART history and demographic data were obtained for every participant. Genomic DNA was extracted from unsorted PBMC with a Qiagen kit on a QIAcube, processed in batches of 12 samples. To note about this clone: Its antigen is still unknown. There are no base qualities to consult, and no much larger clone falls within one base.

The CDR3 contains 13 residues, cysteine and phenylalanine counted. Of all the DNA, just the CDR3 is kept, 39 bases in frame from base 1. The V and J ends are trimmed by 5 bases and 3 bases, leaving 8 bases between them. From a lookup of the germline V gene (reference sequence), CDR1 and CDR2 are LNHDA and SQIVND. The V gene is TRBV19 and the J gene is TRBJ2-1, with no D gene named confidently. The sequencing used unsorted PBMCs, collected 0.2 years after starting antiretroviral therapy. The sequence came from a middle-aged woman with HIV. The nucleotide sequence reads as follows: TGTGCCAGTAGTCCCACACTCTACAATGAGCAGTTCTTC. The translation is CASSPTLYNEQFF.